This record covers a single T cell receptor beta chain. The data derive from a study of blood T cell repertoires in COVID-19. About the study: Whether acute or convalescent, the COVID-19 samples came from the United States, Italy and Spain.

As processed by the authors: Reference gene primer amplification in the assay estimated nucleated cell counts. Clones were sequenced by immunoSEQ multiplex PCR, and TCRdb holds only the in-frame ones, with some missing. V and J calls and clone size are copied from that table; D and trimming were computed from the DNA. The table has 270,000 or so clones, around 82% seen once. Germline CDR1 and CDR2: SNHLY and FYNNEI. CDR3 length: 15 amino acids. After removal of 8 bases from V and 0 bases from J, the junction contained 4 bases not matched to a gene. Clinical histories supplied by participants themselves formed the basis of cohort assignment. What the recovered Cohort 3 donors had was two negative PCRs, clearance, or symptom resolution.

This receptor was taken from a man in his fifties who had recovered from COVID-19. The specimen was PBMCs or T cells enriched from blood (not recorded which). The chain joins TRBV2 to TRBJ2-5; 12 bases are a match to TRBD2. The CDR3 protein is CASSGTSGYQETQYF. CDR3 DNA: TGTGCCAGCTCCGGGACTAGCGGGTACCAAGAGACCCAGTACTTC.